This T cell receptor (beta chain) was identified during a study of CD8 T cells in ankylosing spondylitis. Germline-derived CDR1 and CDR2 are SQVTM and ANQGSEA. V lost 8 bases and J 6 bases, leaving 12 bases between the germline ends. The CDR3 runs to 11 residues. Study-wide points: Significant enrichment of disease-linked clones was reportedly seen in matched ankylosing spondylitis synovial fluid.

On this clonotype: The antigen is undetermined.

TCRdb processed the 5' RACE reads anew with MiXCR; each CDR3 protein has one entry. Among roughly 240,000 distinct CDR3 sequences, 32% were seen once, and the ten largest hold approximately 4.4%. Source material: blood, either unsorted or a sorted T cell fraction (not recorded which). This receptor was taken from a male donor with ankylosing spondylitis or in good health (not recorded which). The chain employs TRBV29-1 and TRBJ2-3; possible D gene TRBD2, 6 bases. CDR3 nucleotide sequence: TGCAGCTCGTGGAGGGACGATACGCAGTATTTT. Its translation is CSSWRDDTQYF.